This T cell receptor beta chain appears in the sequencing data of a study of OX40 agonist ivuxolimab in advanced cancers. In the study overall: Ivuxolimab, which targeted the costimulatory receptor OX40 (CD134), was an agonistic, fully human IgG2 monoclonal antibody. Intravenous ivuxolimab was administered to patients every 2 weeks at six dose levels: 0.01, 0.1, 0.3, 1.5, 3 and 10 mg/kg. Of the approximately 50 dose-escalation patients, hepatocellular carcinoma was present in roughly 19, melanoma in around 15, renal cell carcinoma in 9 and head and neck cancer in 9. The dose-escalation cohort was 82.7% male with a mean age of approximately 59 years, ranging from roughly 20 to 85. Prior anti-PD-1, anti-PD-L1 or anti-CTLA-4 therapy was permitted, and about 40% of dose-escalation patients had received checkpoint inhibitors. Partial responses occurred in three dose-escalation patients: two with cutaneous melanoma and one with hepatocellular carcinoma. Peripheral TCRbeta sequencing was intended to test whether TCR sequence diversity was altered and clonal T-cell expansion was caused by ivuxolimab. The paper reports the monotherapy dose-escalation portion (N of about 56 patients) of the phase I ivuxolimab trial. Study-wide findings and limitations: Low levels of normalized T-cell clonal expansion were also shown by some nonresponding patients. After ivuxolimab, expanded clones were on average more numerous among CD8+ T cells than among CD4+ T cells. In the 0.1-3.0 mg/kg groups, partial responders were among the patients with the lowest normalized peripheral clonal expansion, particularly in CD8+ T cells. Which antigens the clonally expanded peripheral T cells were specific for was not determined. At doses of 0.1 to 3.0 mg/kg, clonal expansion of both CD4+ and CD8+ T cells in blood was seen between baseline and week 6.

This clone has only a few counts. What antigen it recognizes has not been identified. No per-base quality is available; no much larger clone lies one base away. To sequence the TCRbeta CDR3 region, genomic DNA was isolated from the sorted cells. TCRbeta CDR3 regions were sequenced using the immunoSEQ Assay. TCRdb took over this immuneACCESS table, retaining in-frame rearrangements with V and J assigned. Such tables are incomplete; in checked studies, under half of the missing clones stem from an unresolved V gene, and the remainder is unexplained. The sample table lists about 6,300 clones, around 70% of them with a count of one. The ten largest account for 60% of the sample. The trial excluded patients who had a history of autoimmune disease or who were on systemic immunosuppression. Peripheral blood for TCR sequencing was collected from all dose cohorts at baseline, on cycle 4 day 1, and on cycle 7 day 1. The samples were drawn from a first-in-human, open-label, multicenter phase I dose-escalation trial of ivuxolimab. Adults with locally advanced or metastatic head and neck squamous cell, hepatocellular, melanoma or renal cell carcinoma were enrolled in the trial. Before TCR sequencing, CD4+ T cells and CD8+ T cells were sorted from peripheral blood as separate populations.

The TCR originated in an adult with an advanced solid tumor such as melanoma, head and neck, liver or kidney cancer. The input for sequencing was CD4+ or CD8+ T cells sorted from blood, taken in a trial of the OX40 agonist ivuxolimab.

The nucleotides read TGTGCCAGCAGCTTGGGTTCTGGAAACACCATATATTTT. It codes for CASSLGSGNTIYF. The V gene is TRBV11-2 and the J gene is TRBJ1-3, with the identity of the D gene unclear. Measured from the cysteine to the phenylalanine, the CDR3 is 13 residues long. The sequence is cut down to CDR3 DNA, 39 bases in frame from base 1. CDR1 and CDR2 were assigned from the germline V gene as SGHAT and FQNNGV. Deletion took 3 bases off V and 1 base off J, with a span of 4 bases between the germline ends.